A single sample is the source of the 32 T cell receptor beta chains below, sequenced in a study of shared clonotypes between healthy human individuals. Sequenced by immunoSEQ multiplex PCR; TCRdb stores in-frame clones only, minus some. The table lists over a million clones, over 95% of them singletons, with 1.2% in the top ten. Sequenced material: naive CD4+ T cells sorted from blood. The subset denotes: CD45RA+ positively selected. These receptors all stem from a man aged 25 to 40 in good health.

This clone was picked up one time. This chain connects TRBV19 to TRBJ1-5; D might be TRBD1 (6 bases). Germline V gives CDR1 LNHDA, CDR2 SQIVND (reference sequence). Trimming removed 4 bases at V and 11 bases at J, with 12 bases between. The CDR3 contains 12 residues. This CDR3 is CASSTLGGAQHF. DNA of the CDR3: TGTGCCAGTAGTACTCTCGGGGGCGCCCAGCATTTT.

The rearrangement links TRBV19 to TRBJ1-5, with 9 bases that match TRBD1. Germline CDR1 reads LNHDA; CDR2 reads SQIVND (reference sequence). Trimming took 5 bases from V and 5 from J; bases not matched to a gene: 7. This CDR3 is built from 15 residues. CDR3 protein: CASSPGQGPYQPQHF. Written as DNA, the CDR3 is TGTGCCAGTAGTCCAGGACAGGGGCCCTATCAGCCCCAGCATTTT.

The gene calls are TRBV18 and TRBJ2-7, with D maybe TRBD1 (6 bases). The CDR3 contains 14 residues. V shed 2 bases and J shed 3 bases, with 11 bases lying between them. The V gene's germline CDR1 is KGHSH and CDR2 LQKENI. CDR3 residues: CASSPKTGIYEQYF. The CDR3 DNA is TGTGCCAGCTCACCAAAAACAGGGATCTACGAGCAGTACTTC.

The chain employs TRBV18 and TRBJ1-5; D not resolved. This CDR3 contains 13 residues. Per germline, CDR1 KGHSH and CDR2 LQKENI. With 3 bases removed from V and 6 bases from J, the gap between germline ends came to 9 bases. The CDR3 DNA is TGTGCCAGCTCACCCCAAGGGAGTCAGCCCCAGCATTTT. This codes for CASSPQGSQPQHF.

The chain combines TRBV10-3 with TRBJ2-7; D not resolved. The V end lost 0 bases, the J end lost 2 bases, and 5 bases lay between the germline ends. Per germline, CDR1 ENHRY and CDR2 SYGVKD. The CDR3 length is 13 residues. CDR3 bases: TGTGCCATCAGTGAGTCCACCCCCTACGAGCAGTACTTC. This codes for CAISESTPYEQYF.

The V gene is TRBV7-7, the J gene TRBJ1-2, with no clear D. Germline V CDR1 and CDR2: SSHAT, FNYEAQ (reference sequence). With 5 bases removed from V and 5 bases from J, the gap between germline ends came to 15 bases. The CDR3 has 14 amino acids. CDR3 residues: CASSPVGKLYGYTF. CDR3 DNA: TGTGCCAGCAGCCCAGTCGGGAAGTTGTATGGCTACACCTTC.

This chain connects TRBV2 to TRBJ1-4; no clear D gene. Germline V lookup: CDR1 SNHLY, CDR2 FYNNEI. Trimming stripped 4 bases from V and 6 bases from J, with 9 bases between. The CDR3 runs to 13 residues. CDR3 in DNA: TGTGCCAGCAGTGTGGAGTCTTATGAAAAACTGTTTTTT. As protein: CASSVESYEKLFF.

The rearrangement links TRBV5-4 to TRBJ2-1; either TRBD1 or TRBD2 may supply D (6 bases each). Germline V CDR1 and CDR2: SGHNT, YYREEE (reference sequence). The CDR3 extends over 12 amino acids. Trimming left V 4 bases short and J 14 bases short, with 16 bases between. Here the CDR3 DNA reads TGTGCCAGCAGCACCGGGGGCGTGTCTGAGTTCTTC. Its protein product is CASSTGGVSEFF.

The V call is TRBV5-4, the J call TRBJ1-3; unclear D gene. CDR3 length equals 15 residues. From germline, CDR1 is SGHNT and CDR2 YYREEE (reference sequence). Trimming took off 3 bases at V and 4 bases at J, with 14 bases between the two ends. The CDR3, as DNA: TGTGCCAGCAGCTCACCGGACCGTCCGGGAAACACCATATATTTT. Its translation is CASSSPDRPGNTIYF.

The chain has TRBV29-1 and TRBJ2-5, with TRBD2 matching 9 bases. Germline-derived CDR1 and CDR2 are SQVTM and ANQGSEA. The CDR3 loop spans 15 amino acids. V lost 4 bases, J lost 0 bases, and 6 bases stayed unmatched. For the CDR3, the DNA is TGCAGCGTTGGGACTAGCGCCAAATACCAAGAGACCCAGTACTTC. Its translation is CSVGTSAKYQETQYF.

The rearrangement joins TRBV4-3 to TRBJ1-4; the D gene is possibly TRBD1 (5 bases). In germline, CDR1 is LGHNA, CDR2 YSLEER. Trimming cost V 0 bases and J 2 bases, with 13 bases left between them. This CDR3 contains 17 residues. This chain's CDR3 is CASSQDRGTLTNEKLFF. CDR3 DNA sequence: TGCGCCAGCAGCCAAGATCGGGGGACCCTGACTAATGAAAAACTGTTTTTT.

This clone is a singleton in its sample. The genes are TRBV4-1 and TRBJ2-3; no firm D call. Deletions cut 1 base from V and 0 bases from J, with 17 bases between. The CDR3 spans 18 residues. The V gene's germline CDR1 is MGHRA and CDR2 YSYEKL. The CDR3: CASSQGLMTSLSTDTQYF. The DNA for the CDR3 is TGCGCCAGCAGCCAAGGCCTAATGACAAGCTTGAGCACAGATACGCAGTATTTT.

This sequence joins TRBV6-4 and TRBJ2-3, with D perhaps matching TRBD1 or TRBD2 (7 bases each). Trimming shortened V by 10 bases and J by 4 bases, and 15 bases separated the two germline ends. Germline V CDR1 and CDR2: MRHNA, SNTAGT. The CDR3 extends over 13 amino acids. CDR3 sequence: CATSQGGPDTQYF. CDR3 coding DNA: TGTGCCACCAGCCAGGGGGGGCCAGATACGCAGTATTTT.

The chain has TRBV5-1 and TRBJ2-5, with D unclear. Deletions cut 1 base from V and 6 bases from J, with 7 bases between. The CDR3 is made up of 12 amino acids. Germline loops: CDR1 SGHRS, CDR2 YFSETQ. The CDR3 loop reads CASSLPQQTQYF. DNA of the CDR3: TGCGCCAGCAGCTTGCCCCAGCAGACCCAGTACTTC.

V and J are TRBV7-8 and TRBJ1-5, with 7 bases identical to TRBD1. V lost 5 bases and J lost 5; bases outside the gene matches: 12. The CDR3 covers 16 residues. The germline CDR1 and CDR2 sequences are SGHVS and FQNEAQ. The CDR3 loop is CASSAQGGRGDQPQHF. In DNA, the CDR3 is TGTGCCAGCAGCGCACAAGGGGGCAGGGGGGATCAGCCCCAGCATTTT.

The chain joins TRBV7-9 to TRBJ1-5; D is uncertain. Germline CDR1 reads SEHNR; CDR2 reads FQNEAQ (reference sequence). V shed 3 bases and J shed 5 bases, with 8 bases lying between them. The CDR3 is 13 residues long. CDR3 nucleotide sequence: TGTGCCAGCAGCTTCTTGGAGTATCAGCCCCAGCATTTT. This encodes CASSFLEYQPQHF. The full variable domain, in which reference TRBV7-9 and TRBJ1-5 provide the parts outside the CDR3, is DTGVSQNPRHKITKRGQNVTFRCDPISEHNRLYWYRQTLGQGPEFLTYFQNEAQLEKSRLLSDRFSAERPKGSFSTLEIQRTEQGDSAMYLCASSFLEYQPQHFGDGTRLSIL.

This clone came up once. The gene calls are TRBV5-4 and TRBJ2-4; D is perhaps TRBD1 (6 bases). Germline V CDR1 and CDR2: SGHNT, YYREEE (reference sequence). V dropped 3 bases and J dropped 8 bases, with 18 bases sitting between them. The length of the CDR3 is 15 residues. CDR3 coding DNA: TGTGCCAGCAGCTCGCCAAAGACAGGTGGGGACATTCAGTACTTC. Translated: CASSSPKTGGDIQYF.

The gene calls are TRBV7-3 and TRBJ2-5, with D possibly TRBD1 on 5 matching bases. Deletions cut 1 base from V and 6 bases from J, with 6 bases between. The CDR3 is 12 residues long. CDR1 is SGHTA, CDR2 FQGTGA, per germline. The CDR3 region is CASSLRQQTQYF. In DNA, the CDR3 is TGTGCCAGCAGCTTAAGACAGCAGACCCAGTACTTC.

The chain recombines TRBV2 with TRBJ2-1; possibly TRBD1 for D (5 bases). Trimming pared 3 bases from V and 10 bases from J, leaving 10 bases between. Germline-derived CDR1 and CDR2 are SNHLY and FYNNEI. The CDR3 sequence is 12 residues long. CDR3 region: CASSDRGHEQFF. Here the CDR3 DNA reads TGTGCCAGCAGTGATCGCGGACACGAGCAGTTCTTC.

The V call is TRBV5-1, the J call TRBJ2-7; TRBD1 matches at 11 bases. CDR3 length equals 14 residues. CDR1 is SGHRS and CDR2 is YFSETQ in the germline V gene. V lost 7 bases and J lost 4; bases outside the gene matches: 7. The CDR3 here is CASFQGTGGYEQYF. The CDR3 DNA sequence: TGCGCCAGCTTCCAAGGGACAGGGGGGTACGAGCAGTACTTC.

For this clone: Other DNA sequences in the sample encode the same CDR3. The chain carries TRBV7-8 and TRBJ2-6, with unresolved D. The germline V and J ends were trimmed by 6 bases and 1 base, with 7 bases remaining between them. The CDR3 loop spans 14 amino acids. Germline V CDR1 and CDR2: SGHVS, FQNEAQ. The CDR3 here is CASSPNSGANVLTF. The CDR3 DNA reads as TGTGCCAGCAGTCCTAATTCTGGGGCCAACGTCCTGACTTTC.

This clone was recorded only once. This CDR3 is CATSPGTDSSYEQYF. DNA of the CDR3: TGTGCCACCAGCCCCGGGACAGATAGCTCCTACGAGCAGTACTTC. The chain employs TRBV15 and TRBJ2-7; 7 bases align to TRBD1. The V gene end was trimmed by 5 bases and the J gene end by 0 bases; junction bases not matched to a gene: 7. Germline CDR1 and CDR2: LNHNV and YYDKDF (reference sequence). This CDR3 region has 15 residues.

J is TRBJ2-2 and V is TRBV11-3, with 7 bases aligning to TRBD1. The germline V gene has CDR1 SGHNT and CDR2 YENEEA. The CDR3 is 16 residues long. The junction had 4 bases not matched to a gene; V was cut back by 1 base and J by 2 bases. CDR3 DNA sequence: TGTGCCAGCAGCTTAGCGACAGGGATTAACACCGGGGAGCTGTTTTTT. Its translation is CASSLATGINTGELFF.

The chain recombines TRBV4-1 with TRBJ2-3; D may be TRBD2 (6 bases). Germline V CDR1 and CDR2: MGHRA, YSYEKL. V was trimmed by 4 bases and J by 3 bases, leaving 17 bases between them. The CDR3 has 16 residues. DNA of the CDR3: TGCGCCAGCAGCCGTCGAGCGGGCCCGCTTACAGATACGCAGTATTTT. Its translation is CASSRRAGPLTDTQYF.

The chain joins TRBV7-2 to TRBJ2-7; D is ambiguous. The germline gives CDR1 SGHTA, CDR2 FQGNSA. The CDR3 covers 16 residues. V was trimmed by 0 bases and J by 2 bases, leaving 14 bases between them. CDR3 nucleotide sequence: TGTGCCAGCAGCTTAGCCCTTGGGCGGAGAGCCTACGAGCAGTACTTC. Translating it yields CASSLALGRRAYEQYF. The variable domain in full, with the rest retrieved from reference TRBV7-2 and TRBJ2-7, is GAGVSQSPSNKVTEKGKDVELRCDPISGHTALYWYRQSLGQGLEFLIYFQGNSAPDKSGLPSDRFSAERTGGSVSTLTIQRTQQEDSAVYLCASSLALGRRAYEQYFGPGTRLTVT.

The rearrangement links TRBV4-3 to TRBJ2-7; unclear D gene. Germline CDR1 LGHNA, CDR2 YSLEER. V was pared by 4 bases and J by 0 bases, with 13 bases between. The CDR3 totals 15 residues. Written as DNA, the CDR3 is TGCGCCAGCAGCCTGGAGACCGAAAGCTCCTACGAGCAGTACTTC. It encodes CASSLETESSYEQYF.

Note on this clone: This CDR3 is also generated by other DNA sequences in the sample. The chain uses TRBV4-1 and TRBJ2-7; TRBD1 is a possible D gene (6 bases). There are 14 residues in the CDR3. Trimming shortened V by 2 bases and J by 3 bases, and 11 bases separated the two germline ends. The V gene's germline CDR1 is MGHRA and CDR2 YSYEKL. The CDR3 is CASSQPGQSYEQYF. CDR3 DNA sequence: TGCGCCAGCAGCCAACCGGGACAAAGCTACGAGCAGTACTTC.

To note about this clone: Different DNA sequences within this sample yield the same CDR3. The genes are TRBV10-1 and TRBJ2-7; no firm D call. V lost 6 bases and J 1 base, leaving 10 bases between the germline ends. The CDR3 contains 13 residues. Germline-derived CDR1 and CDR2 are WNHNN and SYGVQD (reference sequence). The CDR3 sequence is CASSPRVSYEQYF. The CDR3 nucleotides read TGCGCCAGCAGCCCACGTGTTTCCTACGAGCAGTACTTC.

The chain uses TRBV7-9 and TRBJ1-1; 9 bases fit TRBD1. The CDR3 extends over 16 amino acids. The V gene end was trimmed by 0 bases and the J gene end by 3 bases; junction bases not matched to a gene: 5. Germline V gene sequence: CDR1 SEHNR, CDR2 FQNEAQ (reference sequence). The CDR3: CASSLATTGGDTEAFF. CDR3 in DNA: TGTGCCAGCAGCTTAGCCACGACAGGGGGGGACACTGAAGCTTTCTTT.

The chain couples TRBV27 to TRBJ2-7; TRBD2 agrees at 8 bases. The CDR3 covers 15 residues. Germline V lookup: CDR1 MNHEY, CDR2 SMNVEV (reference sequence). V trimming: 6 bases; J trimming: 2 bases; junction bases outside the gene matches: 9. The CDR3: CASSGGGERAYEQYF. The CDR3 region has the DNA TGTGCCAGCAGCGGGGGGGGTGAAAGGGCCTACGAGCAGTACTTC.

Written as DNA, the CDR3 is TGTGCCAGCAGCTTAGTTGGTAGCGGGAGCCCGAACACCGGGGAGCTGTTTTTT. It encodes CASSLVGSGSPNTGELFF. The chain employs TRBV7-2 and TRBJ2-2; 9 bases map to TRBD2. The germline gives CDR1 SGHTA, CDR2 FQGNSA. The CDR3 has 18 residues. After removal of 1 base from V and 0 bases from J, the junction contained 6 bases not matched to a gene.

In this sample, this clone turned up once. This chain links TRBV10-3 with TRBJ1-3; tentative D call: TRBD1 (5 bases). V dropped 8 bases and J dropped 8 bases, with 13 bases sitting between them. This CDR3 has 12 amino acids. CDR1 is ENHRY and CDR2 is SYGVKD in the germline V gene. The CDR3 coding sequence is TGTGCCATCTCGCAGGGTTCAGACACCATATATTTT. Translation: CAISQGSDTIYF.